A single sample gave rise to the 16 T cell receptor beta chains below, sequenced in a study of T cell repertoires in cytomegalovirus infection. Their recognized antigens are unknown. TCRdb independently ran MiXCR on the reads; one entry per CDR3 protein. This sample has some 350,000 distinct CDR3 sequences, with around a third found just once. The sequencing here drew on cultured PBMCs, taken from culture after CMV antigen stimulation. The source is a human donor in good health (CMV status not recorded). Some clones in this sample may be carry-over from other donors' samples.

This clonotype was seen a handful of times. The chain employs TRBV7-3 and TRBJ2-2; TRBD2 aligns across 11 bases. Trimming took 5 bases from V and 6 from J; bases not matched to a gene: 11. CDR3 length: 17 residues. From germline, CDR1 is SGHTA and CDR2 FQGTGA. The CDR3 reads CASSQTSGGRSAGELFF. The DNA of the CDR3 is TGTGCCAGCAGCCAAACTAGCGGGGGACGCTCAGCCGGGGAGCTGTTTTTT.

This clonotype was detected many times. The chain employs TRBV7-2 and TRBJ2-7; 10 nucleotides line up with TRBD1. Germline V gene data show CDR1 as SGHTA and CDR2 as FQGNSA. Germline trimming cut 4 bases from V and 6 bases from J; bases unmatched to any gene: 3. The CDR3 covers 13 residues. CDR3 nucleotides: TGTGCCAGCAGCTCGACAGGGGGCGGCGAGCAGTACTTC. It translates to CASSSTGGGEQYF.

This chain connects TRBV6-6 to TRBJ2-7; D tentatively reads TRBD1 or TRBD2 (6 bases each). This CDR3 region has 16 residues. Germline V gives CDR1 MNHNY, CDR2 SVGAGI (reference sequence). V was cut by 1 base and J by 6 bases, with 19 bases left in between. CDR3 in amino acids: CASSYYVGGTFPEQYF. CDR3 nucleotide sequence: TGTGCCAGCAGTTACTATGTGGGGGGCACTTTTCCCGAGCAGTACTTC.

This clonotype was detected ten times or more. The V call is TRBV7-2, the J call TRBJ2-3; TRBD2 matches 10 bases. This CDR3 comprises 16 residues. V shed 1 base and J 5 bases; nucleotides not matched to a gene: 6. From germline, CDR1 is SGHTA and CDR2 FQGNSA. The CDR3 here is CASSLGLAGAIDTQYF. DNA of the CDR3: TGTGCCAGCAGCTTAGGTCTAGCGGGAGCAATAGATACGCAGTATTTT. The full variable domain, its missing parts supplied by reference TRBV7-2 and TRBJ2-3, is GAGVSQSPSNKVTEKGKDVELRCDPISGHTALYWYRQSLGQGLEFLIYFQGNSAPDKSGLPSDRFSAERTGGSVSTLTIQRTQQEDSAVYLCASSLGLAGAIDTQYFGPGTRLTVL.

CDR3 DNA sequence: TGCAGTGCCCGGACAGGGCTAAGGCCTGAGCAGTTCTTC. Encoded protein: CSARTGLRPEQFF. The chain carries TRBV20-1 and TRBJ2-1, with TRBD1 matching over 8 bases. Germline V CDR1 and CDR2: DFQATT, SNEGSKA (reference sequence). V shed 6 bases and J 9 bases; nucleotides not matched to a gene: 10. The CDR3 contains 13 residues.

This clonotype was picked up a small number of times. The CDR3 region has the DNA TGTGCCAGCAGCACTACCTTGACTAGCGGGGAAGCCTACGAGCAGTACGTC. Its translation: CASSTTLTSGEAYEQYV. The chain recombines TRBV7-9 with TRBJ2-7; 11 bases fit TRBD2. Germline CDR1 SEHNR, CDR2 FQNEAQ (reference sequence). CDR3 length equals 17 residues. V trimming: 5 bases; J trimming: 2 bases; junction bases outside the gene matches: 11.

This chain links TRBV2 with TRBJ2-5; the match to TRBD1 covers 9 bases. CDR3 size: 16 residues. The germline V gene has CDR1 SNHLY and CDR2 FYNNEI. V shed 4 bases, J shed 4 bases, and the junction held 10 bases outside the gene matches. CDR3 in amino acids: CASSGTSGTGRETQYF. In nucleotides, the CDR3 is TGTGCCAGCAGTGGGACCTCCGGGACAGGGCGAGAGACCCAGTACTTC. Full variable domain (outside the CDR3, taken from reference TRBV2 and TRBJ2-5): EPEVTQTPSHQVTQMGQEVILRCVPISNHLYFYWYRQILGQKVEFLVSFYNNEISEKSEIFDDQFSVERPDGSNFTLKIRSTKLEDSAMYFCASSGTSGTGRETQYFGPGTRLLVL.

This clonotype occurred many times. The V call is TRBV7-2, the J call TRBJ2-5, with a possible D match to TRBD1 (5 bases). Trimming left V 5 bases short and J 2 bases short, with 12 bases between. The CDR3 covers 14 residues. In germline, CDR1 is SGHTA, CDR2 FQGNSA. In DNA form, the CDR3 reads TGTGCCAGCAGCCCTAGACAGACTCAAGAGACCCAGTACTTC. It codes for CASSPRQTQETQYF.

This chain connects TRBV25-1 to TRBJ2-1, with TRBD1 matching over 9 bases. The CDR3 extends over 16 amino acids. V was pared by 1 base and J by 8 bases, with 9 bases of the junction left unmatched. Germline CDR1 is MGHDK and CDR2 is SYGVNS. The CDR3 loop is CASSEWEGTGTHEQFF. The CDR3 bases are TGTGCCAGCAGTGAATGGGAGGGGACAGGGACTCATGAGCAGTTCTTC.

This clonotype was seen a handful of times. The chain links TRBV6-1 to TRBJ2-3, with 9 bases identical to TRBD2. The ends lost 2 bases at V and 5 bases at J; junction bases unmatched: 5. Germline values: CDR1 MNHNS, CDR2 SASEGT. The CDR3 consists of 15 residues. This CDR3 is CASSELAGGLDTQYF. CDR3 nucleotides: TGTGCCAGCAGTGAATTGGCGGGAGGGCTAGATACGCAGTATTTT.

The genes are TRBV7-2 and TRBJ2-5, with D hard to call. Germline V lookup: CDR1 SGHTA, CDR2 FQGNSA. The CDR3 spans 12 residues. Between the trimmed V and J ends, which lost 1 base and 7 bases, there was a span of 7 bases. The CDR3 sequence is CASSLVPSTQYF. DNA for the CDR3: TGTGCCAGCAGCTTAGTGCCCTCGACCCAGTACTTC.

In this sample, this clonotype turned up a few times. The chain employs TRBV7-9 and TRBJ1-2; 8 bases are a match to TRBD1. This CDR3 comprises 15 residues. J was trimmed by 4 bases and V by 1 base; bases with no gene match: 5. Per the germline V gene, CDR1 is SEHNR and CDR2 is FQNEAQ (reference sequence). CDR3 sequence: CASSLGGRGLYGYTF. The CDR3 nucleotides are TGTGCCAGCAGCTTAGGGGGCAGGGGGCTCTATGGCTACACCTTC.

The CDR3 sequence is CASSFAGGGELFF. CDR3 DNA: TGTGCCAGCAGTTTCGCAGGAGGCGGGGAGCTGTTTTTT. The V call is TRBV6-5, the J call TRBJ2-2; tentatively, D is TRBD2 (5 bases). With 4 bases removed from V and 7 bases from J, the gap between germline ends came to 10 bases. This CDR3 is 13 amino acids long. CDR1 and CDR2 from the germline V gene are MNHEY and SVGAGI.

This chain uses TRBV11-2 with TRBJ1-1, with D unclear. The CDR3 runs to 14 residues. Germline loops: CDR1 SGHAT, CDR2 FQNNGV. With 2 bases removed from V and 1 base from J, the gap between germline ends came to 8 bases. The CDR3 DNA follows: TGTGCCAGCAGCTTACTCCAGGAGAACACTGAAGCTTTCTTT. This encodes CASSLLQENTEAFF.

This clonotype has just a few counts. The V call is TRBV11-2, the J call TRBJ2-1, with D maybe TRBD1 (5 bases). The CDR3 length is 15 residues. The ends were cut back, 0 bases at V and 5 bases at J, with 11 bases in the middle. Looked up from germline, CDR1 is SGHAT and CDR2 is FQNNGV. CDR3 protein: CASSLDGRADNEQFF. The CDR3 DNA sequence: TGTGCCAGCAGCTTAGACGGCAGGGCGGACAATGAGCAGTTCTTC.

This clonotype has a handful of counts. The genes are TRBV12-3 or TRBV12-4 and TRBJ1-2; D ambiguous. The CDR3 has 11 residues. V was shortened by 10 bases and J by 6 bases, with 12 bases between the two germline ends. CDR3 DNA: TGTGCCACACTTTTATCGGATGGCTACACCTTC. As protein: CATLLSDGYTF.